One and the same sample provided the 28 T cell receptor beta chains below, sequenced in a study of blood T cells in healthy people across ages. Sample-barcoded 5' priming and a J-beta primer mix drove a second PCR of about 6 to 11 cycles. Via MiXCR, TCRdb re-called the 5' RACE reads, giving one row per CDR3 protein. The table shows 1,500,000 or so distinct CDR3 sequences, with 59% occurring only once. Sequenced material: blood. The origin of the receptors is a man aged 18 to 29 in good health.

The chain combines TRBV6-2 or TRBV6-3 with TRBJ2-2, with TRBD2 matching over 14 bases. The J segment lost 4 bases and the V segment lost 5 bases, leaving 12 bases of the junction unmatched. Germline V lookup: CDR1 MNHEY, CDR2 SVGEGT. CDR3 size: 19 residues. The CDR3 DNA reads as TGTGCCAGCAGTCTACAGACTAGCGGGGGGGCCCGAGGCACCGGGGAGCTGTTTTTT. It yields the protein CASSLQTSGGARGTGELFF.

The chain employs TRBV7-9 and TRBJ1-2; D remains unclear. The length of the CDR3 is 16 residues. Trimming took off 1 base at V and 0 bases at J, with 12 bases between the two ends. From germline, CDR1 is SEHNR and CDR2 FQNEAQ (reference sequence). CDR3 DNA: TGTGCCAGCAGCTTAGGCTCAAATTTACCTAACTATGGCTACACCTTC. It yields the protein CASSLGSNLPNYGYTF.

The J gene is TRBJ2-2, the V gene TRBV5-6; 12 nucleotides agree with TRBD2. This CDR3 is 15 amino acids long. Germline V gene lookup returns CDR1 SGHDT and CDR2 YYEEEE. V lost 7 bases, J lost 4 bases, and 5 bases stayed unmatched. The CDR3 nucleotides read TGTGCCAGCGAAAGGGGACTAGCGGGCACCGGGGAGCTGTTTTTT. Translated: CASERGLAGTGELFF.

The chain links TRBV5-1 to TRBJ2-3, with 8 positions matching TRBD1. CDR3 size: 15 residues. Germline CDR1 reads SGHRS; CDR2 reads YFSETQ. The ends lost 2 bases at V and 3 bases at J; junction bases unmatched: 5. For the CDR3, the DNA is TGCGCCAGCAGCTTCACGAACAGGGGGACAGATACGCAGTATTTT. Translated: CASSFTNRGTDTQYF.

In this sample, this clonotype turned up a few times. V is TRBV7-2 and J is TRBJ2-2; tentatively, D is TRBD2 (6 bases). In germline, CDR1 is SGHTA, CDR2 FQGNSA. The germline V and J ends were trimmed by 5 bases and 4 bases, with 14 bases remaining between them. The length of the CDR3 is 15 residues. The CDR3 bases are TGTGCCAGCAGCCCCAGTGCGGGGCCCACCGGGGAGCTGTTTTTT. Translating it yields CASSPSAGPTGELFF.

In this sample, this clonotype turned up a few times. CDR3 amino acids: CASSLERRGKETQYF. The CDR3 region has the DNA TGTGCCAGCAGCTTAGAACGGCGGGGGAAAGAGACCCAGTACTTC. The chain is built from TRBV7-2 and TRBJ2-5; TRBD2 matches 7 bases. Germline-derived CDR1 and CDR2 are SGHTA and FQGNSA. V shed 1 base, J shed 3 bases, and the junction held 5 bases outside the gene matches. This CDR3 has 15 amino acids.

V usage is TRBV7-2 and J usage is TRBJ2-3; no clear D gene. The CDR3 is 14 amino acids. V shed 4 bases and J shed 2 bases, with 10 bases lying between them. Germline lookup yields CDR1 SGHTA and CDR2 FQGNSA. CDR3 in amino acids: CASSYTPPTDTQYF. Here the CDR3 DNA reads TGTGCCAGCAGCTATACGCCCCCCACAGATACGCAGTATTTT.

The chain combines TRBV7-2 with TRBJ2-7; tentatively, D is TRBD1 (5 bases). V gave up 3 bases and J gave up 2 bases, with 14 bases separating them. This CDR3 has 15 amino acids. Germline CDR1 is SGHTA and CDR2 is FQGNSA. CDR3 in amino acids: CASSLDTLVPYEQYF. The CDR3 DNA sequence: TGTGCCAGCAGCTTGGACACACTCGTTCCCTACGAGCAGTACTTC.

The chain recombines TRBV29-1 with TRBJ2-1; D is ambiguous. Germline V CDR1 and CDR2: SQVTM, ANQGSEA. The CDR3 sequence is 11 residues long. The V gene lost 4 bases and the J gene lost 8 bases, with 9 bases spanning the gap. The CDR3: CSVVAADEQFF. CDR3 in DNA: TGCAGCGTTGTTGCGGCCGATGAGCAGTTCTTC.

This clonotype has a single count. The V gene is TRBV24-1, the J gene TRBJ1-2, with D tentatively TRBD1 (6 bases). V lost 9 bases and J 6 bases, leaving 13 bases between the germline ends. Germline CDR1 KGHDR, CDR2 SFDVKD. The CDR3 extends over 12 amino acids. CDR3 residues: CATCRGGNGYTF. CDR3 sequence (DNA): TGTGCCACCTGCCGAGGGGGGAATGGCTACACCTTC.

The rearrangement links TRBV6-5 to TRBJ2-5; D possibly uses TRBD1 or TRBD2 (5 bases each). Trimming stripped 4 bases from V and 2 bases from J, with 11 bases between. Per germline, CDR1 MNHEY and CDR2 SVGAGI. The CDR3 extends over 14 amino acids. CDR3 region: CASSLMGRQETQYF. CDR3 bases: TGTGCCAGCAGTTTAATGGGACGGCAAGAGACCCAGTACTTC.

V usage is TRBV4-3 and J usage is TRBJ1-6; D is perhaps TRBD1 (5 bases). In germline, CDR1 is LGHNA, CDR2 YSLEER. The V and J ends lost 0 bases and 6 bases respectively, with 12 bases between them. This CDR3 region has 16 residues. The CDR3 loop reads CASSQEGPPSNSPLHF. The CDR3 bases are TGCGCCAGCAGCCAAGAGGGGCCGCCCAGTAATTCACCCCTCCACTTT.

This chain connects TRBV6-2 or TRBV6-3 to TRBJ2-3, with TRBD2 as a possible D gene (6 bases). The CDR3 loop spans 14 amino acids. V lost 7 bases and J lost 0, with 11 bases in between. The germline V gene has CDR1 MNHEY and CDR2 SVGEGT. This CDR3 is CASMEGLSTDTQYF. The CDR3 DNA reads as TGTGCCAGCATGGAGGGTCTGAGCACAGATACGCAGTATTTT.

This rearrangement joins TRBV7-6 to TRBJ2-5; no firm D call. CDR1 and CDR2 (germline): SGHVS, FNYEAQ. Trimming pared 2 bases from V and 4 bases from J, leaving 8 bases between. The CDR3 contains 13 residues. CDR3 sequence: CASSLMPVETQYF. As DNA, the CDR3 is TGTGCCAGCAGCTTAATGCCAGTAGAGACCCAGTACTTC.

This clonotype came up many times. The chain's CDR3 is CASSLGHFGPSSGANVLTF. The CDR3 DNA follows: TGTGCCAGCAGCTTAGGCCATTTCGGACCCTCCTCTGGGGCCAACGTCCTGACTTTC. The genes are TRBV13 and TRBJ2-6; no clear D. This CDR3 spans 19 amino acids. The V end was cut by 0 bases, the J end by 0 bases, with 15 bases between. Germline CDR1 PRHDT, CDR2 FYEKMQ (reference sequence).

The CDR3 nucleotides are TGCGCCAGCAGCCTGAGTCATACAGAGCAGTTCTTC. Protein sequence: CASSLSHTEQFF. The V gene is TRBV4-1, the J gene TRBJ2-1; D gene uncertain. Germline values: CDR1 MGHRA, CDR2 YSYEKL. The CDR3 loop spans 12 amino acids. V shed 4 bases and J shed 10 bases, with 11 bases lying between them.

The chain recombines TRBV7-6 with TRBJ1-2; 7 nucleotides line up with TRBD1. Germline V gives CDR1 SGHVS, CDR2 FNYEAQ. V lost 5 bases to trimming and J lost 5 bases; unmatched junction nucleotides: 8. The CDR3 is 14 residues long. This CDR3 is CASSAQTGAYGYTF. The CDR3 DNA is TGTGCCAGCAGCGCTCAAACAGGGGCGTATGGCTACACCTTC.

The rearrangement links TRBV6-1 to TRBJ2-4, with D unresolved. CDR3 length equals 11 residues. Deletions cut 5 bases from V and 13 bases from J, with 12 bases between. Germline V CDR1 and CDR2: MNHNS, SASEGT. CDR3 protein: CASSWRVEQYF. The CDR3 DNA reads as TGTGCCAGCAGTTGGAGAGTAGAGCAGTACTTC.

J is TRBJ2-1 and V is TRBV5-1, with 8 nucleotides matching TRBD2. The V and J ends lost 4 bases and 1 base, in that order; junction bases with no gene match: 13. The V gene's germline CDR1 is SGHRS and CDR2 YFSETQ. The CDR3 consists of 18 residues. The CDR3 DNA reads TGCGCCAGCAGCCGATCCCTGGGACTAGGCTCGTCCTACAATGAGCAGTTCTTC. It is translated as CASSRSLGLGSSYNEQFF.

V is TRBV5-1 and J is TRBJ1-2; TRBD1 matches 9 bases. V trimming: 0 bases; J trimming: 5 bases; junction bases outside the gene matches: 8. Germline assignment: CDR1 SGHRS and CDR2 YFSETQ. This CDR3 has 16 amino acids. In DNA, the CDR3 is TGCGCCAGCAGCTTGGATACAGGGGGCTCCCTGTATGGCTACACCTTC. Residues: CASSLDTGGSLYGYTF.

The chain links TRBV20-1 to TRBJ2-1, with a weak D call TRBD2 (6 bases). V was shortened by 6 bases and J by 0 bases, with 9 bases between the two germline ends. This CDR3 spans 13 amino acids. In germline, CDR1 is DFQATT, CDR2 SNEGSKA (reference sequence). The CDR3 region has the DNA TGCAGTGCGGTCGGGAGCTCCTACAATGAGCAGTTCTTC. The encoded protein is CSAVGSSYNEQFF.

The genes are TRBV20-1 and TRBJ2-3; 12 bases match TRBD2. The CDR3 contains 14 residues. V lost 5 bases to trimming and J lost 6 bases; unmatched junction nucleotides: 6. The germline V gene has CDR1 DFQATT and CDR2 SNEGSKA (reference sequence). The CDR3 DNA reads as TGCAGTGCTCTGGGACTAGCGGGCAAGGATACGCAGTATTTT. Translating it yields CSALGLAGKDTQYF.

This chain joins TRBV4-1 and TRBJ1-2; 7 bases align to TRBD1. From germline, CDR1 is MGHRA and CDR2 YSYEKL. The CDR3 runs to 16 residues. V shed 4 bases, J shed 7 bases, and the junction held 15 bases outside the gene matches. CDR3 loop: CASSPVVGGAEGGYTF. CDR3 DNA: TGCGCCAGCAGCCCCGTAGTAGGGGGCGCCGAGGGTGGCTACACCTTC.

The chain carries TRBV10-3 and TRBJ2-7, with TRBD2 as a possible D gene (6 bases). The germline gives CDR1 ENHRY, CDR2 SYGVKD. V was pared by 3 bases and J by 1 base, with 16 bases between. The CDR3 consists of 16 residues. CDR3 bases: TGTGCCATCAGTGAATACGGCGGGATCCTATCCTACGAGCAGTACTTC. Translating it yields CAISEYGGILSYEQYF.

The chain recombines TRBV7-9 with TRBJ2-6; the D gene could be TRBD1 or TRBD2 (5 bases each). With 1 base removed from V and 3 bases from J, the gap between germline ends came to 10 bases. Per the germline V gene, CDR1 is SEHNR and CDR2 is FQNEAQ (reference sequence). The CDR3 totals 16 residues. The CDR3: CASSLVREFGANVLTF. The CDR3 DNA reads as TGTGCCAGCAGCTTAGTCAGGGAGTTTGGGGCCAACGTCCTGACTTTC.

The V call is TRBV7-9, the J call TRBJ1-6; D possibly corresponds to TRBD1 (6 bases). The CDR3 totals 14 residues. Trimming took 5 bases from V and 7 from J, leaving 12 bases between them. Per the germline V gene, CDR1 is SEHNR and CDR2 is FQNEAQ (reference sequence). As DNA, the CDR3 is TGTGCCAGCAGCGGACGGACAGCGAATTCACCCCTCCACTTT. This encodes CASSGRTANSPLHF.

The rearrangement joins TRBV7-2 to TRBJ2-1; 7 bases are a match to TRBD2. Looked up from germline, CDR1 is SGHTA and CDR2 is FQGNSA. With 5 bases clipped from V and 9 bases from J, the junction kept 7 bases outside the gene matches. This CDR3 comprises 13 residues. The CDR3 coding sequence is TGTGCCAGCAGCCCAAATAGCGGGCTTGAGCAGTTCTTC. Protein: CASSPNSGLEQFF.

CDR3 nucleotides: TGTGCCAGCAGCGGAGGGGCCAGCAATGAGCAGTTCTTC. The encoded protein is CASSGGASNEQFF. The chain joins TRBV6-5 to TRBJ2-1; D might be TRBD2 (6 bases). In germline, CDR1 is MNHEY, CDR2 SVGAGI. CDR3 length: 13 amino acids. Trimming pared 6 bases from V and 6 bases from J, leaving 12 bases between.